The next 11 T cell receptor beta chains were all read from a single sample in a study of monozygotic twins with inflammatory bowel disease. TCRdb re-called the 5' RACE reads and shows each CDR3 protein once, DNA omitted. This table holds about 41,000 distinct CDR3 sequences. Sequencing input: blood. These receptors were taken from a human donor with ulcerative colitis or Crohn's disease, or a healthy co-twin of an affected twin (not recorded which).

V gene TRBV27 combines with J gene TRBJ2-3; absent DNA, TCRdb's TRBD2 call cannot be checked. Germline V gene sequence: CDR1 MNHEY, CDR2 SMNVEV (reference sequence). The CDR3 totals 16 residues. CDR3 sequence: CASSLVAGRGLDTQYF.

The chain recombines TRBV7-9 with TRBJ2-7. The germline gives CDR1 SEHNR, CDR2 FQNEAQ (reference sequence). The CDR3 is made up of 13 amino acids. CDR3 residues: CASSLVLGYEQYF.

CDR3 region: CASSRRQARSYNEQFF. The V call is TRBV7-2, the J call TRBJ2-1; TCRdb's D call of TRBD1 is untestable without DNA. CDR1 is SGHTA, CDR2 FQGNSA, per germline. This CDR3 is built from 16 residues.

The chain is built from TRBV5-1 and TRBJ2-7; the D call of TRBD2 rests on TCRdb alone, since no DNA is present to check it. Germline V gives CDR1 SGHRS, CDR2 YFSETQ. The CDR3 has 14 residues. CDR3 sequence: CASSYSGSSYEQYF. The full variable domain, completed using reference TRBV5-1 and TRBJ2-7, is KAGVTQTPRYLIKTRGQQVTLSCSPISGHRSVSWYQQTPGQGLQFLFEYFSETQRNKGNFPGRFSGRQFSNSRSEMNVSTLELGDSALYLCASSYSGSSYEQYFGPGTRLTVT.

CDR3 sequence reads: CASSISMVTSGRGEQFF. V gene TRBV19 combines with J gene TRBJ2-1; TCRdb designates TRBD2, a call that cannot be tested without DNA. Germline V CDR1 and CDR2: LNHDA, SQIVND (reference sequence). This CDR3 contains 17 residues.

This chain connects TRBV28 to TRBJ2-5; TCRdb indicates TRBD2, and absent DNA this call remains unverified. Germline V lookup: CDR1 MDHEN, CDR2 SYDVKM. The length of the CDR3 is 16 residues. The CDR3 region is CASSLYISGDQETQYF. The complete variable domain, with remaining parts taken from reference TRBV28 and TRBJ2-5, reads DVKVTQSSRYLVKRTGEKVFLECVQDMDHENMFWYRQDPGLGLRLIYFSYDVKMKEKGDIPEGYSVSREKKERFSLILESASTNQTSMYLCASSLYISGDQETQYFGPGTRLLVL.

J is TRBJ2-7 and V is TRBV30; the TCRdb D gene call, TRBD1, has no DNA to confirm it. The CDR3 is 14 amino acids. The germline V gene has CDR1 GTSNPN and CDR2 SVGIG (reference sequence). CDR3: CAWSVRPGTYEQYF.

V usage is TRBV27 and J usage is TRBJ2-4; TCRdb's D gene call, TRBD1, goes unchecked for lack of DNA. The CDR3 sequence is 16 residues long. The V gene's germline CDR1 is MNHEY and CDR2 SMNVEV (reference sequence). CDR3: CASSPDRGLAKNIQYF.

This chain links TRBV6-1 with TRBJ2-7; with no DNA, the TCRdb D assignment of TRBD1 cannot be verified. From germline, CDR1 is MNHNS and CDR2 SASEGT. This CDR3 contains 14 residues. CDR3 sequence: CASSDTGRVFEQYF.

This chain uses TRBV5-1 with TRBJ2-3. From germline, CDR1 is SGHRS and CDR2 YFSETQ. The CDR3 runs 15 residues. CDR3 protein: CASRSAVSSTDTQYF.

The rearrangement joins TRBV7-8 to TRBJ1-5; TCRdb proposes TRBD1, but this gene call is untestable without DNA. This CDR3 has 15 residues. Germline V gene sequence: CDR1 SGHVS, CDR2 FQNEAQ. The CDR3 loop is CASSYRENSNQPQHF.